This TCR beta chain was recorded in a study of regulatory T cells in long-lasting Graves disease. This clonotype has a count of ten or more. Time point described: persistent/refractory GD, antithyroid drugs over 5 years with positive TRAb. PBMC RNA served as the TCR library source. Germline V gene lookup returns CDR1 MDHEN and CDR2 SYDVKM. The CDR3 runs to 17 residues. V lost 3 bases, J lost 0 bases, and 17 bases lay in between. Assembly of TCR beta libraries relied on iRepertoire HTBI primers together with Arm-PCR of CDR3 regions. TCRdb re-analysed the multiplex PCR reads in MiXCR, keeping a single row per CDR3 protein. The table has around 430,000 distinct CDR3 sequences, 20% to 25% seen once; the top ten hold approximately 14%.

The chain combines TRBV28 with TRBJ1-2; perhaps TRBD1 as D (5 bases). This clonotype was obtained from a female donor with Graves disease. The source material was peripheral blood mononuclear cells (PBMCs), sampled when the disease was refractory, from a patient treated with antithyroid drugs. For the CDR3, the DNA is TGTGCCAGCAGTTTCTTGTGGGTCCAGGGAACTAACTATGGCTACACCTTC. Protein: CASSFLWVQGTNYGYTF.